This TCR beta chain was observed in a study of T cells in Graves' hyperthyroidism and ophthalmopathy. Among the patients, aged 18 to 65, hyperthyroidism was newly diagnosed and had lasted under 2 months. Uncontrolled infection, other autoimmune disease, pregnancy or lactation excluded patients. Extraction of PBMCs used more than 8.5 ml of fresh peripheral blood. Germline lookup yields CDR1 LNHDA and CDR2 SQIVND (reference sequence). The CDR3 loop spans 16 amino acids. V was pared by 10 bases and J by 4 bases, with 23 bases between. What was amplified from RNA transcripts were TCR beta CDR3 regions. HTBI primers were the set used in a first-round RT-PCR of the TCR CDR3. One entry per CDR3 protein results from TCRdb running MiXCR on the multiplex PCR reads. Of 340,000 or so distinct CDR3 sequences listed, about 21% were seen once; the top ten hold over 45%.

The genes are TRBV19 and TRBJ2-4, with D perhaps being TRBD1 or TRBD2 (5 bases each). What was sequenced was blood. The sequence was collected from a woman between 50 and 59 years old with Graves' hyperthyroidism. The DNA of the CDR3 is TGTGCCACCCAAAGGGAACCCGGGACCTCAAAAAACATTCAGTACTTC. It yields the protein CATQREPGTSKNIQYF.